This entry lists 2 T cell receptor beta chains sequenced from one sample in a study of immune evolution from preneoplasia to lung adenocarcinoma. Generated by immunoSEQ multiplex PCR, the TCRdb table keeps only in-frame clones and is missing some. The repertoire holds just under 5,000 clones, with more than 65% as singletons. What was sequenced was FFPE minimally invasive lung adenocarcinoma tissue. These receptors were taken from a person aged 65 to 85 with lung adenocarcinoma.

CDR3 amino acids: CASSSVGGGGYTF. The CDR3 DNA is TGTGCCAGCAGCTCCGTGGGTGGCGGTGGCTACACCTTC. V and J are TRBV7-6 and TRBJ1-2; D unclear. The V and J ends lost 4 bases and 7 bases respectively, with 13 bases between them. In germline, CDR1 is SGHVS, CDR2 FNYEAQ. This CDR3 is 13 amino acids long.

V gene TRBV5-1 combines with J gene TRBJ2-1; D not certain. The CDR3 consists of 15 residues. Germline lookup yields CDR1 SGHRS and CDR2 YFSETQ. V lost 0 bases to trimming and J lost 3 bases, with 10 bases between them. The CDR3 DNA reads TGCGCCAGCAGCTTGGGACGGTTAGACTACAATGAGCAGTTCTTC. Its protein product is CASSLGRLDYNEQFF.